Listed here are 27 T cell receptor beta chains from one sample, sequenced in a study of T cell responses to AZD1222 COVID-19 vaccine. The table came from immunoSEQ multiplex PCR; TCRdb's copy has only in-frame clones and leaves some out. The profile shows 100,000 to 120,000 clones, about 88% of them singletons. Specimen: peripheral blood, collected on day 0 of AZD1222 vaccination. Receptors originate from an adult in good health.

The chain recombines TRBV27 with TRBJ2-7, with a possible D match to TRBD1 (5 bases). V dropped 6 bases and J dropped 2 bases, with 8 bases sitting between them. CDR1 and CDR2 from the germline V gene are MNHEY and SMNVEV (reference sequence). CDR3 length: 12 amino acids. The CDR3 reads CASRGQTYEQYF. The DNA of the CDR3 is TGTGCCAGCAGGGGGCAGACCTACGAGCAGTACTTC.

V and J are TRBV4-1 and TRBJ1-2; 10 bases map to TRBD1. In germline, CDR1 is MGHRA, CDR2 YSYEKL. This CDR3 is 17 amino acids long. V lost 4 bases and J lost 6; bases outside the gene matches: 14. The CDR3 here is CASSPTTGTGVLDGYTF. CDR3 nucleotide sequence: TGCGCCAGCAGCCCAACCACCGGGACAGGGGTCTTGGATGGCTACACCTTC.

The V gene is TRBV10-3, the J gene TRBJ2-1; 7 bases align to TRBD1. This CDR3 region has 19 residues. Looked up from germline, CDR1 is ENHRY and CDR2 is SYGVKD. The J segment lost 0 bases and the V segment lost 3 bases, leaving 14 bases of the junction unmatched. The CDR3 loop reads CAISDDRETNPSSYNEQFF. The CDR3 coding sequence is TGTGCCATCAGTGATGACAGGGAAACTAATCCGAGCTCCTACAATGAGCAGTTCTTC.

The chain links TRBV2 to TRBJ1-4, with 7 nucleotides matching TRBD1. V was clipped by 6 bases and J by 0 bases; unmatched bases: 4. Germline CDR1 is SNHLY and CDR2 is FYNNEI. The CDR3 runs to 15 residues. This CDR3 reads CASRDRRSTNEKLFF. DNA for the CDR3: TGTGCCAGCAGGGACAGGAGATCAACTAATGAAAAACTGTTTTTT.

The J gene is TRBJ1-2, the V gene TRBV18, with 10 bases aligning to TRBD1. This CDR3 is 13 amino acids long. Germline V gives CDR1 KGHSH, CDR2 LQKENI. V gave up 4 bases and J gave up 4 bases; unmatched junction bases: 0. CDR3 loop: CASSRTGGYGYTF. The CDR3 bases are TGTGCCAGCTCACGGACAGGGGGCTATGGCTACACCTTC. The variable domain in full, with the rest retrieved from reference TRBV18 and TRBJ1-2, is NAGVMQNPRHLVRRRGQEARLRCSPMKGHSHVYWYRQLPEEGLKFMVYLQKENIIDESGMPKERFSAEFPKEGPSILRIQQVVRGDSAAYFCASSRTGGYGYTFGSGTRLTVV.

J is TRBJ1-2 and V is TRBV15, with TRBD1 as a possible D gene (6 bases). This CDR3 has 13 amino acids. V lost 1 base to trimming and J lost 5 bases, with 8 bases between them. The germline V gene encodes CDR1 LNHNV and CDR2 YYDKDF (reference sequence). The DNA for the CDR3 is TGTGCCACCAGCAGAGGGACAGAGTATGGCTACACCTTC. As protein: CATSRGTEYGYTF.

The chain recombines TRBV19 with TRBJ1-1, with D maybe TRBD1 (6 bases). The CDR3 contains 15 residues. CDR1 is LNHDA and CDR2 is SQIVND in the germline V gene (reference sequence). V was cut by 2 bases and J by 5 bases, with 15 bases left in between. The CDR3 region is CASSILKGRGTEAFF. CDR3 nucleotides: TGTGCCAGTAGTATACTCAAGGGGAGGGGGACTGAAGCTTTCTTT.

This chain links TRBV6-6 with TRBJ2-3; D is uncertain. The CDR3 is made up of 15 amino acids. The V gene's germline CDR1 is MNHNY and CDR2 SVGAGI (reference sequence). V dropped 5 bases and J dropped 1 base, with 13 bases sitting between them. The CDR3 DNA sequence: TGTGCCAGCAGTCCGTTGACGCGCCGCACAGATACGCAGTATTTT. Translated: CASSPLTRRTDTQYF.

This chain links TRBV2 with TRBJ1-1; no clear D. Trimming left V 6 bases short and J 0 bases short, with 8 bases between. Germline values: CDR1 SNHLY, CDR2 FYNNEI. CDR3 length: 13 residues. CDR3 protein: CASRPVLNTEAFF. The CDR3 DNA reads TGTGCCAGCAGGCCTGTTCTGAACACTGAAGCTTTCTTT. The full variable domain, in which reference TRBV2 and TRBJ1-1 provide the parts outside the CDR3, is EPEVTQTPSHQVTQMGQEVILRCVPISNHLYFYWYRQILGQKVEFLVSFYNNEISEKSEIFDDQFSVERPDGSNFTLKIRSTKLEDSAMYFCASRPVLNTEAFFGQGTRLTVV.

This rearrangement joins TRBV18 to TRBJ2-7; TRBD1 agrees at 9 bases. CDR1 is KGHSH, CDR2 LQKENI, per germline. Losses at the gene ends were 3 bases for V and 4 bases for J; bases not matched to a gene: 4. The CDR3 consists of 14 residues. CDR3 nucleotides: TGTGCCAGCTCACCGGACAGGGGTCGGTACGAGCAGTACTTC. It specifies CASSPDRGRYEQYF.

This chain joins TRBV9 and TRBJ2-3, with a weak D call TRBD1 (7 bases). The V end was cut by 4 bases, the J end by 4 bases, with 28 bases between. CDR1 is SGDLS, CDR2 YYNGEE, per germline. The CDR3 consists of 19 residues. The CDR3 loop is CASSTWTGGATSPPDTQYF. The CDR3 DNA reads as TGTGCCAGCAGCACTTGGACAGGAGGGGCTACCTCGCCGCCAGATACGCAGTATTTT.

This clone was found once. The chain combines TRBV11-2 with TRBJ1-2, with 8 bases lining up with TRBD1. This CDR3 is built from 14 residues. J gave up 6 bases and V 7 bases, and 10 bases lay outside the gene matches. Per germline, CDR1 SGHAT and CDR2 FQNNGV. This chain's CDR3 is CASTEGQVDDGYTF. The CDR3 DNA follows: TGTGCCAGCACCGAGGGACAGGTTGACGATGGCTACACCTTC. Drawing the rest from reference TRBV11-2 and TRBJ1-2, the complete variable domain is EAGVAQSPRYKIIEKRQSVAFWCNPISGHATLYWYQQILGQGPKLLIQFQNNGVVDDSQLPKDRFSAERLKGVDSTLKIQPAKLEDSAVYLCASTEGQVDDGYTFGSGTRLTVV.

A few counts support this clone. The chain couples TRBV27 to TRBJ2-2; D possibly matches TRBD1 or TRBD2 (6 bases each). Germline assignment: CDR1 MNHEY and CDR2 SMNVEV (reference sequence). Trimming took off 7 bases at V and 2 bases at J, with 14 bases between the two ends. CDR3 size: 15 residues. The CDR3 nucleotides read TGTGCCAGCATCTCTCCGGGGGCAAACACCGGGGAGCTGTTTTTT. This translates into CASISPGANTGELFF.

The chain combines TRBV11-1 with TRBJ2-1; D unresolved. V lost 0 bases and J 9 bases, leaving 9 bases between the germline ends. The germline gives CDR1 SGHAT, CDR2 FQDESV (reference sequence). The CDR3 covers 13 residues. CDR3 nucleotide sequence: TGTGCCAGCAGCTTAGCGGGATCTGGTGAGCAGTTCTTC. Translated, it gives CASSLAGSGEQFF. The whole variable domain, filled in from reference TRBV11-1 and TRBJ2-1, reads EAEVAQSPRYKITEKSQAVAFWCDPISGHATLYWYRQILGQGPELLVQFQDESVVDDSQLPKDRFSAERLKGVDSTLKIQPAELGDSAMYLCASSLAGSGEQFFGPGTRLTVL.

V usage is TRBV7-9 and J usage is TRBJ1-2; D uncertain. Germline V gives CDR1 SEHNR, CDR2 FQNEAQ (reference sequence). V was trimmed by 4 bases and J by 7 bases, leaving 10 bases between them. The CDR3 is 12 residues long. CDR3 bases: TGTGCCAGCAGCTCGACCGCCGGTGGCTACACCTTC. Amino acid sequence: CASSSTAGGYTF.

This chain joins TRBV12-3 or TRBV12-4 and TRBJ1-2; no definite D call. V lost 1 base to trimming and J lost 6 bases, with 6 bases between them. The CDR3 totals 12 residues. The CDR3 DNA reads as TGTGCCAGCAGTTTAGGGAGGAATGGCTACACCTTC. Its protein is CASSLGRNGYTF.

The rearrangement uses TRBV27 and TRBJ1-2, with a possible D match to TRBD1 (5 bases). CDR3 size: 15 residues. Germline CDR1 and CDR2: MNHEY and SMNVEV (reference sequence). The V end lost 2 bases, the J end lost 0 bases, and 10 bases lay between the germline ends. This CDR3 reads CASSLHGTANYGYTF. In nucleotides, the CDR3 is TGTGCCAGCAGTTTACACGGGACGGCTAACTATGGCTACACCTTC.

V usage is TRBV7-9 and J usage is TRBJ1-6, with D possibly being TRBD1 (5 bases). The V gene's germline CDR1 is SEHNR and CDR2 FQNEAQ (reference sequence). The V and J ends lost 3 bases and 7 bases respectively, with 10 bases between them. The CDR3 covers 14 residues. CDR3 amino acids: CASSFEGYNSPLHF. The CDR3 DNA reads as TGTGCCAGCAGCTTTGAGGGGTACAATTCACCCCTCCACTTT.

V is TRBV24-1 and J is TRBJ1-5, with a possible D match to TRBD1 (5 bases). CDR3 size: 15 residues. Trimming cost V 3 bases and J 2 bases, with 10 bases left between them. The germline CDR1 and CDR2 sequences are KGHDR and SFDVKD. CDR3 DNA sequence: TGTGCCACCAGTGATGTACAGGAAGGCAATCAGCCCCAGCATTTT. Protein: CATSDVQEGNQPQHF.

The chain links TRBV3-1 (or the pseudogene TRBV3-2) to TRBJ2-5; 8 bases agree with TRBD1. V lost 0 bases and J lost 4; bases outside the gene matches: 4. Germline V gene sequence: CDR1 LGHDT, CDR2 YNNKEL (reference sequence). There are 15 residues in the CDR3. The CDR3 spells CASSQDRGLGETQYF. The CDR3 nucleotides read TGTGCCAGCAGCCAAGACAGGGGGCTGGGAGAGACCCAGTACTTC.

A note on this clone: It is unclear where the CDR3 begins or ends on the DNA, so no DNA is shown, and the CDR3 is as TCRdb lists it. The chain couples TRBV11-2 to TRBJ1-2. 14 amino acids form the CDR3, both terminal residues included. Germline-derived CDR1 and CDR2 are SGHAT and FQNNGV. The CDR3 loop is CASSLSLQPYGYTF.

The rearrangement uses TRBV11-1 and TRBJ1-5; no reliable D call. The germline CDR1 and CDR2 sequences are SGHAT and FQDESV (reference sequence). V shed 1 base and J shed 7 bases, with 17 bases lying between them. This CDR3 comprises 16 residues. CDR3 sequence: CASSLDGRLGEQPQHF. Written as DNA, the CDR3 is TGTGCCAGCAGCTTAGATGGACGGCTCGGAGAACAGCCCCAGCATTTT.

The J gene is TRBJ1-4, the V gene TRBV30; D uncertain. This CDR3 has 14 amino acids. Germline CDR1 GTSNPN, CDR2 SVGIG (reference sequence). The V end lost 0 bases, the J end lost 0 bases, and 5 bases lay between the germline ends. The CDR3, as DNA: TGTGCCTGGAGTGTTCCGCCAACTAATGAAAAACTGTTTTTT. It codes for CAWSVPPTNEKLFF.

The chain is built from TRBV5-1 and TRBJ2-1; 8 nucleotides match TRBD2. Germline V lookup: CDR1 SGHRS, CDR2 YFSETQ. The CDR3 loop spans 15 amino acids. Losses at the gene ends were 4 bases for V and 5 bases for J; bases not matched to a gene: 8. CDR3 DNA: TGCGCCAGCAGCCCCGGGAGGGTGTCCGACAATGAGCAGTTCTTC. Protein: CASSPGRVSDNEQFF.

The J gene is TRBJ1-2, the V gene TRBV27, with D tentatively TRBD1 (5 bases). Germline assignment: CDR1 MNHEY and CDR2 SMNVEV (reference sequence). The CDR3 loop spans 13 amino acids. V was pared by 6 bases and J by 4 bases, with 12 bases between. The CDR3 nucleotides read TGTGCCAGCAGAGATAGGGGAAGCTATGGCTACACCTTC. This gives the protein CASRDRGSYGYTF.

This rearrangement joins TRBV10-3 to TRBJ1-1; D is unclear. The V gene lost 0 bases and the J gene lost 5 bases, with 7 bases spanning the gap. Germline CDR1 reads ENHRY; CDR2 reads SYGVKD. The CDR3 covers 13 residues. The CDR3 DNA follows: TGTGCCATCAGTGAGTCTCGAGATACTGAAGCTTTCTTT. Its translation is CAISESRDTEAFF.

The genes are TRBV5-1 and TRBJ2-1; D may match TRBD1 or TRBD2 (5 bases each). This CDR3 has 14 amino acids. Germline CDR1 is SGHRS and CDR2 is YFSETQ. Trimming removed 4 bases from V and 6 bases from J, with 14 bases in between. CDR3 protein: CASSITGTFNEQFF. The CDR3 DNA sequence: TGCGCCAGCAGCATCACCGGGACCTTCAATGAGCAGTTCTTC.